This T cell receptor (beta chain) is from a study of identifying expanded T cells in peripheral blood. This clone was counted a single time. What it recognizes is unknown. Profiling relied on immunoSEQ multiplex PCR, and the TCRdb table lists in-frame clones only, not all of them. The table records tens of thousands of clones, 88% of them present only once. General study points: Differentially abundant clones: around 1.1 between replicates, about 16 at two to three weeks, more than 18 at four. Roughly two-week clone count variance significantly increased as total template count grew.

This TCR came from a person aged 18 to 69 in good health. The sample was blood.

The CDR3 region has the DNA TGTGCCAGCAGCCGGATCGGGACAGGGTGGGGCTACGAGCAGTACTTC. Amino acid sequence: CASSRIGTGWGYEQYF. This chain uses TRBV7-9 with TRBJ2-7; 9 bases map to TRBD1. The trim removed 5 bases at V and 3 bases at J, leaving 11 bases unmatched. The CDR3 has 16 residues. CDR1 is SEHNR and CDR2 is FQNEAQ in the germline V gene (reference sequence).